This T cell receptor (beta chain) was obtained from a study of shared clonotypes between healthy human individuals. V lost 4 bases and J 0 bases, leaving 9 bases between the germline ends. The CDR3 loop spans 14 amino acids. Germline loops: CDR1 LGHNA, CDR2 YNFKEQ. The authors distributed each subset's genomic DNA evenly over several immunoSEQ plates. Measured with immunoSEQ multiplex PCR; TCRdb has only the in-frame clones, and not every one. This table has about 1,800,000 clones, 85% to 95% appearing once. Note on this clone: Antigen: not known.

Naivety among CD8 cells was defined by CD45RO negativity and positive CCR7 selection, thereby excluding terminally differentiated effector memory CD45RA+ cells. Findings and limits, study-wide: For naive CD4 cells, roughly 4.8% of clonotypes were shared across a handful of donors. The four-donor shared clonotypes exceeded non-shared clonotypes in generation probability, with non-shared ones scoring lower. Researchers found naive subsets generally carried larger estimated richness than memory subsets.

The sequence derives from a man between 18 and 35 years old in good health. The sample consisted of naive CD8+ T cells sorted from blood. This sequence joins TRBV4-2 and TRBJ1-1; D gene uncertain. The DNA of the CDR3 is TGTGCCAGCAGCCTCGAGGACGTGAACACTGAAGCTTTCTTT. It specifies CASSLEDVNTEAFF.